The clone carrying this T cell receptor beta chain was seen a handful of times. Its specificity is not known. These data come from a study of response to subunit inactivated influenza vaccine. Notes on the study in general: There was a suggestion from the authors that each seasonal influenza vaccination recruits few new T cells.

TCRdb re-called the RT-PCR reads with MiXCR, one entry per CDR3 protein. The sample yields some 500,000 distinct CDR3 sequences, less than 30% seen once. The material was CD4+ T cells sorted from PBMCs, obtained about 5 days after vaccination. This clonotype originated in a man in his fifties or sixties who received an inactivated influenza vaccine.

The CDR3 here is CASSQDSGLRGQPQHF. The CDR3 DNA reads as TGTGCCAGCAGCCAAGATTCAGGGCTTCGCGGTCAGCCCCAGCATTTT. This chain joins TRBV4-2 and TRBJ1-5, with D perhaps matching TRBD1 (5 bases). This CDR3 has 16 amino acids. Trimming cost V 0 bases and J 6 bases, with 15 bases left between them. Germline CDR1 is LGHNA and CDR2 is YNFKEQ.